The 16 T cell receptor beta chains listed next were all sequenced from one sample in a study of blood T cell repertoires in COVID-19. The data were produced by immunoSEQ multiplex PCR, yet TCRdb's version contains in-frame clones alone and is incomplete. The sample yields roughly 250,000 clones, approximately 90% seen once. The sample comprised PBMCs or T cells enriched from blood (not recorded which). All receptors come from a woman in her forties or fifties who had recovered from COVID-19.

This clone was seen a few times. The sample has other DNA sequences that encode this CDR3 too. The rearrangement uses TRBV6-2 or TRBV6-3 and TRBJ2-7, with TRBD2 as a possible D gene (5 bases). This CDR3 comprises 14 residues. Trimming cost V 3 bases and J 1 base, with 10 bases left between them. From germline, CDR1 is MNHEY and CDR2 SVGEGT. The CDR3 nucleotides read TGTGCCAGCAGTTATCGGACGGGGTCCTACGAGCAGTACTTC. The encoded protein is CASSYRTGSYEQYF.

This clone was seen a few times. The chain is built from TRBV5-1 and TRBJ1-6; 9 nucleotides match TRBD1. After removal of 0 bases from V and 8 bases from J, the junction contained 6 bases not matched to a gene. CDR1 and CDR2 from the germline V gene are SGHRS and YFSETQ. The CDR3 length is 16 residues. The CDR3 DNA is TGCGCCAGCAGCTTGGGACAGGGACAGGGTTATTCACCCCTCCACTTT. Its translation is CASSLGQGQGYSPLHF.

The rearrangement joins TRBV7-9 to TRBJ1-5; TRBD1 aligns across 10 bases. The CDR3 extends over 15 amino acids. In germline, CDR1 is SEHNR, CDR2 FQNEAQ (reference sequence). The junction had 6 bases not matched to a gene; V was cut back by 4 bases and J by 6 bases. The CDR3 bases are TGTGCCAGCAGCTCGGGACAGGGGTTAAGTCAGCCCCAGCATTTT. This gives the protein CASSSGQGLSQPQHF.

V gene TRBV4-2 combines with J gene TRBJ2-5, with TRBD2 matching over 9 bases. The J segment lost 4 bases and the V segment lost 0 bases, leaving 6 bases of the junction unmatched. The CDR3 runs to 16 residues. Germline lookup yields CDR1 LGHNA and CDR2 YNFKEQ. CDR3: CASSQDGAGGGETQYF. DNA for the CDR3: TGTGCCAGCAGCCAAGATGGGGCGGGAGGGGGAGAGACCCAGTACTTC.

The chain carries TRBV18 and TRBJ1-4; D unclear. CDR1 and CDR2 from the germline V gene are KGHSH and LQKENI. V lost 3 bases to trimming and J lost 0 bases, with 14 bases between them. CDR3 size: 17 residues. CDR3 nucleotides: TGTGCCAGCTCACCCCTGCCTCCGAGTGCAACTAATGAAAAACTGTTTTTT. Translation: CASSPLPPSATNEKLFF.

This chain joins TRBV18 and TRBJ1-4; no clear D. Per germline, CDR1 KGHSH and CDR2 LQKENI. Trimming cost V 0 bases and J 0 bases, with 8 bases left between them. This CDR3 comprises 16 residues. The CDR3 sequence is CASSPPRATTNEKLFF. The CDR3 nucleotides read TGTGCCAGCTCACCACCGAGGGCGACAACTAATGAAAAACTGTTTTTT.

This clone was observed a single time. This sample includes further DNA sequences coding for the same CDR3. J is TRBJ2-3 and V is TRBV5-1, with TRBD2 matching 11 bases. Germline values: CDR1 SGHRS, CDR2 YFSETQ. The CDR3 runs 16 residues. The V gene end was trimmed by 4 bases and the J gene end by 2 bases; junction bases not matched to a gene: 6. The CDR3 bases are TGCGCCAGCAGCCTAGGGACTAGCGGAGTCACAGATACGCAGTATTTT. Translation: CASSLGTSGVTDTQYF.

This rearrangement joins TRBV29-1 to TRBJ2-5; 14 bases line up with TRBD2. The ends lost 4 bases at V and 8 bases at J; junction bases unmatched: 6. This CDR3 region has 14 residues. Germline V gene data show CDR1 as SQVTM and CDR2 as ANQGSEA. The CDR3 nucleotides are TGCAGCGTTGGTGAGGGACTAGCGGGAGAAACCCAGTACTTC. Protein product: CSVGEGLAGETQYF.

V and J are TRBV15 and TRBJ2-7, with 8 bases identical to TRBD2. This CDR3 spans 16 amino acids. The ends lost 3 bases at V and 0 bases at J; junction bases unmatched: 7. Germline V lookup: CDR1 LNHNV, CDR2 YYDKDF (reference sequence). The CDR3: CATSRTGGTSSYEQYF. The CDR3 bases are TGTGCCACCAGCAGGACCGGCGGGACTAGCTCCTACGAGCAGTACTTC.

The CDR3 DNA reads as TGCGCCAGCAGCTTGGCCAACACGAACACTGAAGCTTTCTTT. Translating it yields CASSLANTNTEAFF. The rearrangement links TRBV5-1 to TRBJ1-1, with D uncertain. V lost 0 bases and J 1 base, leaving 7 bases between the germline ends. The CDR3 has 14 amino acids. The germline V gene encodes CDR1 SGHRS and CDR2 YFSETQ.

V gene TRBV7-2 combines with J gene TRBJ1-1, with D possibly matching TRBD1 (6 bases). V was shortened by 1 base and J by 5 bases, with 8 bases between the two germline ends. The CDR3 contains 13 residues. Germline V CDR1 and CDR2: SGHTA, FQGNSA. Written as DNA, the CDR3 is TGTGCCAGCAGCTTAGAAGGGGGTACTGAAGCTTTCTTT. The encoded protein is CASSLEGGTEAFF. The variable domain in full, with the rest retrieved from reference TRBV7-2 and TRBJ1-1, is GAGVSQSPSNKVTEKGKDVELRCDPISGHTALYWYRQSLGQGLEFLIYFQGNSAPDKSGLPSDRFSAERTGGSVSTLTIQRTQQEDSAVYLCASSLEGGTEAFFGQGTRLTVV.

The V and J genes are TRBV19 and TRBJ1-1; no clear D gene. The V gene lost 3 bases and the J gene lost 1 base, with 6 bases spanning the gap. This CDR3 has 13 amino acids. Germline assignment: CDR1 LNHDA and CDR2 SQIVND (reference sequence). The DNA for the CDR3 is TGTGCCAGTAGTATGCGGGGGAACACTGAAGCTTTCTTT. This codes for CASSMRGNTEAFF.

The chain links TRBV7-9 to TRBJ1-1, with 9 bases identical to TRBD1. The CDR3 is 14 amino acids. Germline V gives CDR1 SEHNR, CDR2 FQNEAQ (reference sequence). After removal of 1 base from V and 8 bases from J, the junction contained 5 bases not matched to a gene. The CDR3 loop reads CASSLGGGTGEAFF. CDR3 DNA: TGTGCCAGCAGCTTAGGAGGGGGGACAGGGGAAGCTTTCTTT.

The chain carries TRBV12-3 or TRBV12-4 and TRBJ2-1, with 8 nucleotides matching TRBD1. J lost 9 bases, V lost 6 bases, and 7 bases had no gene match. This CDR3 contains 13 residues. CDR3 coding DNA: TGTGCCAGCAGCCAGGACAGGGCGGGTGAGCAGTTCTTC. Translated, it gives CASSQDRAGEQFF.

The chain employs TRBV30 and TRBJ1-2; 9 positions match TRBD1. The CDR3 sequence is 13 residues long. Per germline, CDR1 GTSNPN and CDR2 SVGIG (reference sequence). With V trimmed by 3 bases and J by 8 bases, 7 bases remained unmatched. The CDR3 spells CAWRWDRAGGYTF. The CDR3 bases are TGTGCCTGGAGATGGGACAGGGCGGGGGGCTACACCTTC.

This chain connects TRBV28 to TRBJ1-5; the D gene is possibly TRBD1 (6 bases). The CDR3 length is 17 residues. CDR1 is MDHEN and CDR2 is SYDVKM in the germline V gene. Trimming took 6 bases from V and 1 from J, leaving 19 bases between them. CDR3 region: CASSPTPAGGSNQPQHF. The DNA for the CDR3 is TGTGCCAGCAGCCCTACCCCGGCGGGGGGCAGCAATCAGCCCCAGCATTTT.